A single T cell receptor (beta chain) is shown here with its context. Its antigen is undetermined. TCRdb keeps only in-frame clones here, not all; method: immunoSEQ multiplex PCR. Of 100,000 to 150,000 clones in the sample, 85% to 90% are singletons; the top ten hold less than 1.5%. The data originate from a study of cytomegalovirus exposure and HLA in healthy donors. Across the study: The roughly 660 first-cohort repertoires shared a platform with the roughly 130 validation repertoires, as reported in a later analysis.

Donors were drawn from the roughly 110-subject validation cohort, separate from the approximately 680-subject first cohort. With 0 bases removed from V and 3 bases from J, the gap between germline ends came to 12 bases. CDR3 size: 15 residues. Germline CDR1 MNHEY, CDR2 SVGAGI. The study's findings and limits: In vitro testing confirmed a few CMV-associated chains as specific for CMV antigens. That first-cohort TCR clusters tended to co-occur in the 120 or so validation repertoires was found in a later analysis.

The chain combines TRBV6-5 with TRBJ2-7, with a weak D call TRBD2 (5 bases). The sequence was obtained from a woman between 18 and 29 years old in good health and CMV-seronegative. Specimen: PBMCs. CDR3 residues: CASSYSMGDHYEQYF. The DNA of the CDR3 is TGTGCCAGCAGTTACTCGATGGGAGACCACTACGAGCAGTACTTC.